This T cell receptor beta chain was retrieved from a study of cytomegalovirus exposure and HLA in healthy donors. Primers: 60 Vbeta forward and 13 Jbeta reverse. Original data processing: Unique TCR beta chains totaled about 78 million in a later count, with roughly 11 million of them shared. Assay: immunoSEQ multiplex PCR; the TCRdb copy retains only in-frame clones and omits some. V and J calls and clone size are those listed in that table; D and trimming were worked out from the DNA. The sample lists around 140,000 clones, approximately 71% seen once, with over 0.8% in the top ten. The CDR3 is 16 amino acids. Germline lookup yields CDR1 WNHNN and CDR2 SYGVQD (reference sequence). V was pared by 3 bases and J by 2 bases, with 17 bases between. This clone has only a few counts. What it recognizes is unknown. Study results and limitations: Clonal expansion, a later analysis showed, was greater in HLA-associated TCR beta chains than in equally common others.

This clonotype was sampled from an older woman in good health and CMV-seronegative. The rearrangement links TRBV10-1 to TRBJ2-7, with D tentatively TRBD2 (6 bases). The sequenced material came from PBMCs. CDR3 region: CASSDAGTSTPYEQYF. The CDR3 coding sequence is TGCGCCAGCAGTGATGCCGGGACTTCCACACCCTACGAGCAGTACTTC.